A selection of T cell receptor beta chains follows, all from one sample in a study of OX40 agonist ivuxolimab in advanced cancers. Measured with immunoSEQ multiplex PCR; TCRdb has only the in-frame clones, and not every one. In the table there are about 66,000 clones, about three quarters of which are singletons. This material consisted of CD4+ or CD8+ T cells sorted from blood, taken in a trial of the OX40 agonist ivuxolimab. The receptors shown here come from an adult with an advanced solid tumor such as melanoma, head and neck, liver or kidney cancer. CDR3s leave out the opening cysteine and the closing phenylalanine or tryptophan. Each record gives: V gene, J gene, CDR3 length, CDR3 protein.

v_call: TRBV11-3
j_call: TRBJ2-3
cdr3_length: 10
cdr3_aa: ASSPAPDTQY

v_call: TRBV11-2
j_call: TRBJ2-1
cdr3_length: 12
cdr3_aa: ASSLQTSGGEQF

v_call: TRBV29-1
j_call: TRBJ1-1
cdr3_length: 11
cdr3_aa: SVSLGVNTEAF

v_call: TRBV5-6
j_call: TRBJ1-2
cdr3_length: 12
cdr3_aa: ASSFLSTPYGYT

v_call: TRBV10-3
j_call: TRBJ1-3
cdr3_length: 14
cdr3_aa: ATKGTGGFSGNTIY

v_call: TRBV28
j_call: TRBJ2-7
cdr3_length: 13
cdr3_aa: ASRYGQETTYEQY

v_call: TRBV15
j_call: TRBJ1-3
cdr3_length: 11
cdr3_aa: ATATGPGNTIY

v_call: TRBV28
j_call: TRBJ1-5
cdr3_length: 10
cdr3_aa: ATNRGNQPQH

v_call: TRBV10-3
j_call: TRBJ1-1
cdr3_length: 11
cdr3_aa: AISESGIGEAF

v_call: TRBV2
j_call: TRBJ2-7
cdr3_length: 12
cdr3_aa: ASSELASAYEQY

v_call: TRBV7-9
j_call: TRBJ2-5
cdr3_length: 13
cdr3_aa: ASSLLTGLQETQY

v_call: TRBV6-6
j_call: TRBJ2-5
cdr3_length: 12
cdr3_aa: ASSPGLPSETQY

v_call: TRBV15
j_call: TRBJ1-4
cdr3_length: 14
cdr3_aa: ATSRGPTGTYEKLF

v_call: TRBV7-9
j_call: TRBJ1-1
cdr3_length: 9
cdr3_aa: ASSSTPEAF

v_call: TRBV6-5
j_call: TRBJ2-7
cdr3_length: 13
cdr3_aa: ASSQGLDLSYEQY

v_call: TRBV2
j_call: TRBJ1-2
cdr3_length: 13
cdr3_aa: ASSRGQGPSYGYT

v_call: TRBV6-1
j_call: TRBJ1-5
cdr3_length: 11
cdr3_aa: ASTYNINQPQH

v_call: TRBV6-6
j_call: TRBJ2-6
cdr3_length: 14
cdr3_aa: ASSYGQASGANVLT

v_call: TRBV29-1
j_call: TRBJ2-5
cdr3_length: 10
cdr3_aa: SVLGHQETQY

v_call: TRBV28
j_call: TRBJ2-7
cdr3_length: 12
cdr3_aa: ASRADQDPPKQY

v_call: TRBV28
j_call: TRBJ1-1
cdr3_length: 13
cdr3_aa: ASRPQGGVNTEAF